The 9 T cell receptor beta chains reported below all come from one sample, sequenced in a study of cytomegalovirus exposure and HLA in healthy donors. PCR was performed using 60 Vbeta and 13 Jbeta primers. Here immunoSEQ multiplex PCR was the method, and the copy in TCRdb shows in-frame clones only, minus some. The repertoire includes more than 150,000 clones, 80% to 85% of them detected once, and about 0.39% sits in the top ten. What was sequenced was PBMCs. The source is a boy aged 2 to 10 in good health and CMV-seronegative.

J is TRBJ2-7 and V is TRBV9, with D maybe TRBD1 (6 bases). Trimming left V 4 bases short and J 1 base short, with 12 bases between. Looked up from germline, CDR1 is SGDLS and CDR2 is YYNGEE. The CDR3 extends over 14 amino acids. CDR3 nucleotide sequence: TGTGCCAGCAGCCCACGACAGGATTCCTACGAGCAGTACTTC. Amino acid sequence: CASSPRQDSYEQYF.

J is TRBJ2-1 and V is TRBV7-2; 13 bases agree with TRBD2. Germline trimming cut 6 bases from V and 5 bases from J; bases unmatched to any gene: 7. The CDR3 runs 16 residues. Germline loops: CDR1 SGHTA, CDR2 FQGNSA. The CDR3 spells CASSRTSGSYHNEQFF. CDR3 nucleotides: TGTGCCAGCAGTCGGACTAGCGGGAGCTACCACAATGAGCAGTTCTTC.

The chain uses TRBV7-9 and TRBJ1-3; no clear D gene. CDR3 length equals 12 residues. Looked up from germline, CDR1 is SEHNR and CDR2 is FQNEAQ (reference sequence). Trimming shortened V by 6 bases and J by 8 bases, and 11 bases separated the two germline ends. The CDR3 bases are TGTGCCAGCAGTCACAACCCAGACACCATATATTTT. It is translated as CASSHNPDTIYF.

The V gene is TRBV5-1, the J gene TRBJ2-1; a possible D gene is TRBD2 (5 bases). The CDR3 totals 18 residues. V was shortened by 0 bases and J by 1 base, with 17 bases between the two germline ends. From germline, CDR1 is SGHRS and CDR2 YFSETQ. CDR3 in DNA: TGCGCCAGCAGCTTGGGATTCAGCGGCCTCGAATCCTACAATGAGCAGTTCTTC. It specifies CASSLGFSGLESYNEQFF.

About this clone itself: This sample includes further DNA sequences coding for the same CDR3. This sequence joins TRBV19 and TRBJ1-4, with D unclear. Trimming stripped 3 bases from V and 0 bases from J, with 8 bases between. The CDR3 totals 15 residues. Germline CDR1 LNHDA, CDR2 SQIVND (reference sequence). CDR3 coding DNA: TGTGCCAGTAGTATCTCTTCCGCAACTAATGAAAAACTGTTTTTT. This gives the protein CASSISSATNEKLFF.

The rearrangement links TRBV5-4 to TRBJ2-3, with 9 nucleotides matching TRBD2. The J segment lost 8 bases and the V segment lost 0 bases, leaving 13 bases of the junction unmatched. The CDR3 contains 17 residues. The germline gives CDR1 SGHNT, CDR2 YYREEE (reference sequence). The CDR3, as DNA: TGTGCCAGCAGCTTGGGGACGGCGGGAGGGCCGAGGGCTACGCAGTATTTT. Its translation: CASSLGTAGGPRATQYF.

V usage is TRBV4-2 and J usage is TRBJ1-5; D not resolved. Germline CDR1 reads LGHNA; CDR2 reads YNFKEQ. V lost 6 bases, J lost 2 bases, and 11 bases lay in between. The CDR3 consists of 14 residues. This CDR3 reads CASRLVIGNQPQHF. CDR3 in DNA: TGTGCCAGCAGATTAGTGATTGGCAATCAGCCCCAGCATTTT.

The CDR3 DNA reads TGTGCCAGCAGCTATAGACAGGATGCCTCCTACGAGCAGTACTTC. It translates to CASSYRQDASYEQYF. This chain links TRBV5-6 with TRBJ2-7; D may be TRBD1 (6 bases). Germline CDR1 is SGHDT and CDR2 is YYEEEE. The CDR3 contains 15 residues. The ends were cut back, 3 bases at V and 0 bases at J, with 13 bases in the middle.

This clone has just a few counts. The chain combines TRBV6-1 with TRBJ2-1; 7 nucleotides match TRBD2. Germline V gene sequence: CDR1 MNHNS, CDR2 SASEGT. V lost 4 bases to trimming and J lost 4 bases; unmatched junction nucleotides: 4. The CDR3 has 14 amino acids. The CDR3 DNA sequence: TGTGCCAGCAGTGCGAGCGGGATTTACAATGAGCAGTTCTTC. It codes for CASSASGIYNEQFF.